Below are 16 T cell receptor beta chains sequenced from a single sample in a study of cytomegalovirus exposure and HLA in healthy donors. The PCR used 60 Vbeta and 13 Jbeta primers. Only in-frame clones appear in the TCRdb table, and some are missing; sequencing was by immunoSEQ multiplex PCR. The sample has some 190,000 clones, roughly four fifths seen once; the top ten hold approximately 3%. The sample was PBMCs. Source of these receptors: a woman aged 25 to 39 in good health and CMV-seropositive.

This clone was observed a single time. The CDR3 DNA reads TGTGCCAGCAGTTTATTTCAGACAGAGATACAAGAGACCCAGTACTTC. Translated, it gives CASSLFQTEIQETQYF. The rearrangement links TRBV27 to TRBJ2-5; maybe TRBD1 (5 bases). The V and J ends lost 1 base and 2 bases respectively, with 14 bases between them. The CDR3 loop spans 16 amino acids. CDR1 and CDR2 (germline): MNHEY, SMNVEV (reference sequence).

This clone was seen just once. The CDR3 sequence: CASSWAGGDTEAFF. CDR3 bases: TGTGCCAGCAGCTGGGCAGGGGGCGACACTGAAGCTTTCTTT. V is TRBV7-9 and J is TRBJ1-1, with 8 bases matching TRBD1. The CDR3 extends over 14 amino acids. Germline values: CDR1 SEHNR, CDR2 FQNEAQ (reference sequence). With V trimmed by 4 bases and J by 3 bases, 4 bases remained unmatched. The full variable domain, with the rest looked up from reference TRBV7-9 and TRBJ1-1, is DTGVSQNPRHKITKRGQNVTFRCDPISEHNRLYWYRQTLGQGPEFLTYFQNEAQLEKSRLLSDRFSAERPKGSFSTLEIQRTEQGDSAMYLCASSWAGGDTEAFFGQGTRLTVV.

The chain joins TRBV4-2 to TRBJ2-3, with TRBD2 matching over 7 bases. This CDR3 has 17 amino acids. Per germline, CDR1 LGHNA and CDR2 YNFKEQ. V gave up 0 bases and J gave up 3 bases; unmatched junction bases: 9. The CDR3 loop reads CASSQDGAGALTDTQYF. In nucleotides, the CDR3 is TGTGCCAGCAGCCAAGACGGGGCGGGAGCATTGACAGATACGCAGTATTTT.

The gene calls are TRBV11-2 and TRBJ2-1; weak D call: TRBD2 (5 bases). CDR1 is SGHAT and CDR2 is FQNNGV in the germline V gene. V was shortened by 5 bases and J by 7 bases, with 15 bases between the two germline ends. CDR3 length equals 14 residues. CDR3 sequence: CASSPAPSGNEQFF. In DNA, the CDR3 is TGTGCCAGCAGCCCAGCCCCTTCGGGGAATGAGCAGTTCTTC.

J is TRBJ1-1 and V is TRBV7-9, with a weak D call TRBD1 (6 bases). The germline V and J ends were trimmed by 2 bases and 5 bases, with 15 bases remaining between them. This CDR3 contains 15 residues. In germline, CDR1 is SEHNR, CDR2 FQNEAQ (reference sequence). The CDR3 spells CASSLHRGAGTEAFF. The CDR3 coding sequence is TGTGCCAGCAGCTTACACCGGGGGGCAGGGACTGAAGCTTTCTTT.

The CDR3 reads CASSPSPIPYYEQYF. For the CDR3, the DNA is TGTGCCAGCAGTCCTAGCCCCATCCCGTATTACGAGCAGTACTTC. J is TRBJ2-7 and V is TRBV6-1; D perhaps matches TRBD2 (5 bases). The germline CDR1 and CDR2 sequences are MNHNS and SASEGT. The CDR3 totals 15 residues. Trimming took off 5 bases at V and 4 bases at J, with 18 bases between the two ends.

The chain recombines TRBV28 with TRBJ1-5; D ambiguous. The CDR3 totals 13 residues. Germline CDR1 and CDR2: MDHEN and SYDVKM. Trimming cost V 5 bases and J 6 bases, with 11 bases left between them. The CDR3 DNA sequence: TGTGCCAGCAGTGACCGGGGAGTTCAGCCCCAGCATTTT. Translated: CASSDRGVQPQHF.

This chain uses TRBV2 with TRBJ1-4; D not certain. Deletions cut 2 bases from V and 4 bases from J, with 14 bases between. The V gene's germline CDR1 is SNHLY and CDR2 FYNNEI. The CDR3 is 16 amino acids. The CDR3 region is CASSERLGRVNEKLFF. The CDR3 nucleotides are TGTGCCAGCAGTGAAAGACTCGGAAGAGTTAATGAAAAACTGTTTTTT.

This chain joins TRBV5-1 and TRBJ2-5, with D tentatively TRBD1 (5 bases). Germline-derived CDR1 and CDR2 are SGHRS and YFSETQ. V dropped 4 bases and J dropped 2 bases, with 12 bases sitting between them. The CDR3 sequence is 14 residues long. This chain's CDR3 is CASSRQGRQETQYF. The CDR3 coding sequence is TGCGCCAGCAGCCGGCAGGGCAGACAAGAGACCCAGTACTTC.

V and J are TRBV7-2 and TRBJ2-7, with 11 bases aligning to TRBD2. In germline, CDR1 is SGHTA, CDR2 FQGNSA. V lost 0 bases and J lost 2; bases outside the gene matches: 3. CDR3 length equals 16 residues. CDR3 DNA sequence: TGTGCCAGCAGCTTAGCGCATAGCGGGAGGGCCTACGAGCAGTACTTC. It yields the protein CASSLAHSGRAYEQYF.

The genes are TRBV10-2 and TRBJ1-1; no clear D gene. This CDR3 has 14 amino acids. CDR1 is WSHSY and CDR2 is SAAADI in the germline V gene. The V and J ends lost 9 bases and 0 bases respectively, with 14 bases between them. The CDR3 loop is CASSPWLLNTEAFF. The DNA for the CDR3 is TGCGCCAGTAGTCCCTGGCTTTTGAACACTGAAGCTTTCTTT.

V is TRBV7-6 and J is TRBJ2-7; 7 bases fit TRBD1. CDR1 SGHVS and CDR2 FNYEAQ come from the germline V gene. The CDR3 has 18 amino acids. Germline trimming cut 0 bases from V and 6 bases from J; bases unmatched to any gene: 17. The CDR3 is CASSLARDRVFLGGEQYF. The CDR3 DNA follows: TGTGCCAGCAGCTTAGCAAGGGACAGAGTTTTTCTAGGAGGCGAGCAGTACTTC.

V and J are TRBV6-1 and TRBJ2-3, with 9 bases lining up with TRBD1. The CDR3 loop spans 16 amino acids. Germline V lookup: CDR1 MNHNS, CDR2 SASEGT. V shed 3 bases, J shed 4 bases, and the junction held 8 bases outside the gene matches. CDR3 in amino acids: CASSEGYGTGPDTQYF. Here the CDR3 DNA reads TGTGCCAGCAGTGAGGGTTACGGGACAGGGCCAGATACGCAGTATTTT.

The chain joins TRBV4-1 to TRBJ1-1; D not certain. Germline CDR1 MGHRA, CDR2 YSYEKL. Trimming cost V 4 bases and J 5 bases, with 14 bases left between them. The CDR3 is 14 residues long. The CDR3 sequence is CASSPRRGFTEAFF. In DNA form, the CDR3 reads TGCGCCAGCAGCCCCCGTAGAGGGTTTACTGAAGCTTTCTTT.

The CDR3 DNA sequence: TGTGCCAGCAGCTCGTCGTATGAGCAGTTCTTC. It is translated as CASSSSYEQFF. The chain joins TRBV7-2 to TRBJ2-1; the D is unclear. Deletions cut 4 bases from V and 8 bases from J, with 6 bases between. This CDR3 region has 11 residues. Germline V lookup: CDR1 SGHTA, CDR2 FQGNSA. Filled out from reference TRBV7-2 and TRBJ2-1, the complete variable domain reads GAGVSQSPSNKVTEKGKDVELRCDPISGHTALYWYRQSLGQGLEFLIYFQGNSAPDKSGLPSDRFSAERTGGSVSTLTIQRTQQEDSAVYLCASSSSYEQFFGPGTRLTVL.

This CDR3 reads CASSLLGQRGTEAFF. The CDR3 DNA sequence: TGTGCCAGTAGTCTTTTGGGACAGAGAGGGACTGAAGCTTTCTTT. The V gene is TRBV19, the J gene TRBJ1-1; 7 nucleotides match TRBD1. V gave up 5 bases and J gave up 5 bases; unmatched junction bases: 11. Germline V gene lookup returns CDR1 LNHDA and CDR2 SQIVND (reference sequence). CDR3 length: 15 residues.